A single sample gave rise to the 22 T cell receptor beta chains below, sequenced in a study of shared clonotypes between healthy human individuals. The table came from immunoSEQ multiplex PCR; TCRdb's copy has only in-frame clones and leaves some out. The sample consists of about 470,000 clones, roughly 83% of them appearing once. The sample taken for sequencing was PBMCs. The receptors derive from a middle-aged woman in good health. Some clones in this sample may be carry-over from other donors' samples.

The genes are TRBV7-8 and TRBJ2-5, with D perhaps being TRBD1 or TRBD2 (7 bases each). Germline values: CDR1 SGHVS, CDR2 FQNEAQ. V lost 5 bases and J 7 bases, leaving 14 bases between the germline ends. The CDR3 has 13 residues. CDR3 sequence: CASSTSGGGTQYF. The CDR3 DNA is TGTGCCAGCAGCACCTCAGGGGGGGGGACCCAGTACTTC. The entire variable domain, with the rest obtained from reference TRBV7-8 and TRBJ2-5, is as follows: GAGVSQSPRYKVAKRGQDVALRCDPISGHVSLFWYQQALGQGPEFLTYFQNEAQLDKSGLPSDRFFAERPEGSVSTLKIQRTQQEDSAVYLCASSTSGGGTQYFGPGTRLLVL.

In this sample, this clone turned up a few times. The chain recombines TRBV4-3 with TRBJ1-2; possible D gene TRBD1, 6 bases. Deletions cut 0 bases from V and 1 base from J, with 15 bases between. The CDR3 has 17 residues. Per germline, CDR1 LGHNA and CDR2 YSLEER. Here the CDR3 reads CASSQELTGGLNYGYTF. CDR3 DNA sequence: TGCGCCAGCAGCCAAGAATTGACAGGCGGACTTAACTATGGCTACACCTTC.

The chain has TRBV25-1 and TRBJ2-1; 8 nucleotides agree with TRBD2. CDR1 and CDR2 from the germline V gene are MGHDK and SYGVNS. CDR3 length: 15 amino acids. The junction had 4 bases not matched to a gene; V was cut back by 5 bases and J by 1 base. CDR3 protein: CASSISGSSYNEQFF. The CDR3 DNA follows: TGTGCCAGCAGTATAAGCGGGAGTTCCTACAATGAGCAGTTCTTC.

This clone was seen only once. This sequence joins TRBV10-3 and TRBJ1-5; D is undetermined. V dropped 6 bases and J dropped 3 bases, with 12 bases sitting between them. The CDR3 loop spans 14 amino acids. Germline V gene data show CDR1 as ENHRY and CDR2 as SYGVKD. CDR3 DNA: TGTGCCATCAGCCGGGATCAGACCAATCAGCCCCAGCATTTT. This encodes CAISRDQTNQPQHF.

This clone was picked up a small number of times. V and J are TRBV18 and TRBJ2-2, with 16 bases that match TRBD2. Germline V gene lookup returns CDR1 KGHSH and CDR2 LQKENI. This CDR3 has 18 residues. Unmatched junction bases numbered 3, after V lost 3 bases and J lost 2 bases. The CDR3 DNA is TGTGCCAGCTCACCGGGACTAGCGGGAGGGGTCAACACCGGGGAGCTGTTTTTT. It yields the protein CASSPGLAGGVNTGELFF.

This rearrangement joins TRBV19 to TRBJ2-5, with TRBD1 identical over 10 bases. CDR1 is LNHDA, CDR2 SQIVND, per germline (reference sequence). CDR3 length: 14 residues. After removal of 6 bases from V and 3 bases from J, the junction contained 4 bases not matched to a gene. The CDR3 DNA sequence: TGTGCCAGTAGCCGACAGGGGGCGAAAGAGACCCAGTACTTC. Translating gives CASSRQGAKETQYF.

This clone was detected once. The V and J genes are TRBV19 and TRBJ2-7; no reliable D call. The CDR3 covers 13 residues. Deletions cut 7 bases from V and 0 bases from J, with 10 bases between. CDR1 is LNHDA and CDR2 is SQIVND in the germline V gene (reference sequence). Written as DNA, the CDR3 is TGTGCCAGTACGAGCCCCGGCTCCTACGAGCAGTACTTC. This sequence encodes CASTSPGSYEQYF.

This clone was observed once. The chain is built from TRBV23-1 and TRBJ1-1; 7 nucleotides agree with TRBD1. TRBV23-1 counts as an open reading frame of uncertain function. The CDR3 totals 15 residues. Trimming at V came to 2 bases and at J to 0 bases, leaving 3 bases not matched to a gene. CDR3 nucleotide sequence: TGCGCCAGCAGTCAACGAGGACAGGTGAACACTGAAGCTTTCTTT. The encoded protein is CASSQRGQVNTEAFF.

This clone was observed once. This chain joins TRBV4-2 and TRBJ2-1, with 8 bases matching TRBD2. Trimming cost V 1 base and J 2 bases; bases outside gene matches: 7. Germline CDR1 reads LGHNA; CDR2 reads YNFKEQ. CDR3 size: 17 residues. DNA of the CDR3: TGTGCCAGCAGCCAAGGTAAGGGACTAGGTCCCTACAATGAGCAGTTCTTC. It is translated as CASSQGKGLGPYNEQFF.

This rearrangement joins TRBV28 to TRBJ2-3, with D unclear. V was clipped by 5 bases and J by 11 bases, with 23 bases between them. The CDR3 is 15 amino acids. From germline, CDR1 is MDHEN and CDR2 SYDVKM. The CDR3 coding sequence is TGTGCCAGCAGTCCGTCCCCGGGCCGCGATCTCCTGCAGTATTTT. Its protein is CASSPSPGRDLLQYF. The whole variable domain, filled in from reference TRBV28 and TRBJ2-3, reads DVKVTQSSRYLVKRTGEKVFLECVQDMDHENMFWYRQDPGLGLRLIYFSYDVKMKEKGDIPEGYSVSREKKERFSLILESASTNQTSMYLCASSPSPGRDLLQYFGPGTRLTVL.

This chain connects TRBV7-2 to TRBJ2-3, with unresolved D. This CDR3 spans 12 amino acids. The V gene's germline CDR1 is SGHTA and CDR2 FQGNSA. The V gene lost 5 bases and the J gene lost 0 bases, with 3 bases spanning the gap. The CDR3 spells CASSASTDTQYF. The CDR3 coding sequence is TGTGCCAGCAGCGCAAGCACAGATACGCAGTATTTT.

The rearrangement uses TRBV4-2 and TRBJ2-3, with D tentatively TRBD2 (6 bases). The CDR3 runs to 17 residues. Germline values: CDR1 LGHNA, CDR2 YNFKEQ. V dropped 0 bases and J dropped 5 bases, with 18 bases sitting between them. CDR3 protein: CASSQDSGTGVRDTQYF. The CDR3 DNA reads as TGTGCCAGCAGCCAAGATAGTGGGACGGGAGTAAGAGATACGCAGTATTTT.

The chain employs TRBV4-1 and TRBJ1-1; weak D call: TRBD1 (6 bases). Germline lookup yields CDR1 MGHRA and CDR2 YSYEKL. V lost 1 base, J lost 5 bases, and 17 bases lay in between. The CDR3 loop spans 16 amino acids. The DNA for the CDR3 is TGCGCCAGCAGCCAAGGTTTACAGGGCTGGGGGACTGAAGCTTTCTTT. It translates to CASSQGLQGWGTEAFF.

As DNA, the CDR3 is TGTGCCAGCAGCTTAGATGCCAGATTCTATGGCTACACCTTC. Translated: CASSLDARFYGYTF. The genes are TRBV11-2 and TRBJ1-2; D gene unclear. Germline values: CDR1 SGHAT, CDR2 FQNNGV. Trimming shortened V by 0 bases and J by 4 bases, and 9 bases separated the two germline ends. The length of the CDR3 is 14 residues.

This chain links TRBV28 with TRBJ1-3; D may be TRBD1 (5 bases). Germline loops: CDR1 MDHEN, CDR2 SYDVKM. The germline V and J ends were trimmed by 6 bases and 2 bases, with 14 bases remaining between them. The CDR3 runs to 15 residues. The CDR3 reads CASSLLQGAGNTIYF. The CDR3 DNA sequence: TGTGCCAGCAGCCTACTCCAGGGCGCTGGAAACACCATATATTTT.

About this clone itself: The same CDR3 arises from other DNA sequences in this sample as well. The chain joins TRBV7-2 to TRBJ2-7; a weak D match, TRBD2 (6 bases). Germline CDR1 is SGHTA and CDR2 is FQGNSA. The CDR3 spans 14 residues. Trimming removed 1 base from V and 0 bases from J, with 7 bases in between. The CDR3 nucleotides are TGTGCCAGCAGCTTAGTCGGGAGCTCCTACGAGCAGTACTTC. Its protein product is CASSLVGSSYEQYF.

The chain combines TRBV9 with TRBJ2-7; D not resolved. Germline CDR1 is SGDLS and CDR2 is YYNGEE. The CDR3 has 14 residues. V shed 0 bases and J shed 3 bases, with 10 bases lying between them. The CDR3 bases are TGTGCCAGCAGCGTAGACCATGGGGTCTACGAGCAGTACTTC. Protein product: CASSVDHGVYEQYF.

The DNA for the CDR3 is TGTGCCAGTAGTATGGGACTAGCGGGCACCTACGAGCAGTACTTC. It codes for CASSMGLAGTYEQYF. J is TRBJ2-7 and V is TRBV19, with 12 positions matching TRBD2. The length of the CDR3 is 15 residues. Germline V gives CDR1 LNHDA, CDR2 SQIVND (reference sequence). V lost 3 bases, J lost 2 bases, and 2 bases stayed unmatched.

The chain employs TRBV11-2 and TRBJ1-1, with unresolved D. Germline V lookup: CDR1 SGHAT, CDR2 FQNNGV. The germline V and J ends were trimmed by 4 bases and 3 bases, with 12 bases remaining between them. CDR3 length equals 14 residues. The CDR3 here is CASSSVGLHTEAFF. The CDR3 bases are TGTGCCAGCAGCTCGGTAGGTCTGCACACTGAAGCTTTCTTT.

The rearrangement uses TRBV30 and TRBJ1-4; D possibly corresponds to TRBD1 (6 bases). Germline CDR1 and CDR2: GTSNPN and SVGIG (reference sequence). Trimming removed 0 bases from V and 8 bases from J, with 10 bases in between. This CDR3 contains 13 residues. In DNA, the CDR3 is TGTGCCTGGAGTGTACAGGGTCGCGAAAAACTGTTTTTT. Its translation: CAWSVQGREKLFF.

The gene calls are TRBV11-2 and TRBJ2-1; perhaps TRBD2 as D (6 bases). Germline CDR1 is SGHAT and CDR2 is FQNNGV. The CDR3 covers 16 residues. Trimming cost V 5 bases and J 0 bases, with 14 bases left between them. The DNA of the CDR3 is TGTGCCAGCAGCCGTAGCGGCACTCGCTCCTACAATGAGCAGTTCTTC. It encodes CASSRSGTRSYNEQFF.

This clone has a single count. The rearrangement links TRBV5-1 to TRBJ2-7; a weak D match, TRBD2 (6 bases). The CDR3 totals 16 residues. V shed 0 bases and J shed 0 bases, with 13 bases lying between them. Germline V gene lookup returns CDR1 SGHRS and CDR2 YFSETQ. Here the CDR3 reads CASSLAASVSSYEQYF. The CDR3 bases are TGCGCCAGCAGCTTGGCGGCTAGCGTTAGCTCCTACGAGCAGTACTTC.